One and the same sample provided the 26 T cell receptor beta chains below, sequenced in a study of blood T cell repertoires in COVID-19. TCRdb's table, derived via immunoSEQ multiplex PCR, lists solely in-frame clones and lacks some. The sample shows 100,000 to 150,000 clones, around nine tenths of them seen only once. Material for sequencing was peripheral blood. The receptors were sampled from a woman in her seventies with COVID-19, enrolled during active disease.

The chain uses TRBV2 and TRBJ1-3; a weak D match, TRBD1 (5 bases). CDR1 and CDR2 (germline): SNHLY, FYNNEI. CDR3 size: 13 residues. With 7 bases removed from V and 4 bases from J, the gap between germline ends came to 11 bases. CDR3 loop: CASTGGDGNTIYF. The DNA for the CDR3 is TGTGCCAGCACGGGGGGGGACGGAAACACCATATATTTT.

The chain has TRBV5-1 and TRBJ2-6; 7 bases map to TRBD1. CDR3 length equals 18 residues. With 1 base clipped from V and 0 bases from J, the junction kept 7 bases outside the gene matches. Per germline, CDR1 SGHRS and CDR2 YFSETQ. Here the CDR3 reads CASSLSPGGSSGANVLTF. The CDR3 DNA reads TGCGCCAGCAGCTTGTCGCCAGGGGGTAGCTCTGGGGCCAACGTCCTGACTTTC.

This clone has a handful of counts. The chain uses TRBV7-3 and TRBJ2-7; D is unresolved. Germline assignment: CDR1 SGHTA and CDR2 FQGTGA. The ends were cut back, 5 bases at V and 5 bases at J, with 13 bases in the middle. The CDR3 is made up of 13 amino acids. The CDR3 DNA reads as TGTGCCAGCAGCCCCACAGTTGACCACGAGCAGTACTTC. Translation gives CASSPTVDHEQYF. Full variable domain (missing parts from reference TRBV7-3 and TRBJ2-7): GAGVSQTPSNKVTEKGKYVELRCDPISGHTALYWYRQSLGQGPEFLIYFQGTGAADDSGLPNDRFFAVRPEGSVSTLKIQRTERGDSAVYLCASSPTVDHEQYFGPGTRLTVT.

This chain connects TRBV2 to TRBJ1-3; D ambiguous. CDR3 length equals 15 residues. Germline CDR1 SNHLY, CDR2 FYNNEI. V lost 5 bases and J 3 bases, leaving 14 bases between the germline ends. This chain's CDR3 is CASSSDTTGGNTIYF. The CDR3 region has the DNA TGTGCCAGCAGTTCGGATACGACTGGTGGAAACACCATATATTTT.

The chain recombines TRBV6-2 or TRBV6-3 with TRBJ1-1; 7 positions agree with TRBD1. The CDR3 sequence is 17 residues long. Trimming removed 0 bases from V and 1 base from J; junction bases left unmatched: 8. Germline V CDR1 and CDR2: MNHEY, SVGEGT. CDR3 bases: TGTGCCAGCAGTTACTCGAGGGGGCCTACTCCGAACACTGAAGCTTTCTTT. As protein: CASSYSRGPTPNTEAFF.

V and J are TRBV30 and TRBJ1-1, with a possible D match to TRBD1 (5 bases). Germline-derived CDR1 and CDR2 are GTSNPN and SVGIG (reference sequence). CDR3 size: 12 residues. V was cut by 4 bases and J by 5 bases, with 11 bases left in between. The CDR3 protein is CAWTGSGTEAFF. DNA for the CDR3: TGTGCCTGGACAGGGTCCGGTACTGAAGCTTTCTTT.

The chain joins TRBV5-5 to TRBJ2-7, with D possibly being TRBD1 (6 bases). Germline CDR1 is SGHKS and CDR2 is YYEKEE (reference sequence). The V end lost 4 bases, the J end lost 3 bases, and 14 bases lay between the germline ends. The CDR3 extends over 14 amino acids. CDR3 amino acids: CASSVSGHLYEQYF. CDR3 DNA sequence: TGTGCCAGCAGCGTCTCGGGACACCTCTACGAGCAGTACTTC. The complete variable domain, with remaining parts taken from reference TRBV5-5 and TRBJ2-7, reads DAGVTQSPTHLIKTRGQQVTLRCSPISGHKSVSWYQQVLGQGPQFIFQYYEKEERGRGNFPDRFSARQFPNYSSELNVNALLLGDSALYLCASSVSGHLYEQYFGPGTRLTVT.

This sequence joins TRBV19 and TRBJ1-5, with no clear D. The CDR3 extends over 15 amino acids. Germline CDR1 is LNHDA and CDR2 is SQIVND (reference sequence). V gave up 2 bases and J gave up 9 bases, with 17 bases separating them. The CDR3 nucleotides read TGTGCCAGTAGTATATCCAGTCAGTCGGCGGCGCCCCAGCATTTT. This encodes CASSISSQSAAPQHF.

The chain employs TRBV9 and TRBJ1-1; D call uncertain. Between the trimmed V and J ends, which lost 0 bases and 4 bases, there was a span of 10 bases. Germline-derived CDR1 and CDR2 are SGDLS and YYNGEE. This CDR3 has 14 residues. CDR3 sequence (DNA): TGTGCCAGCAGCGTAGGTGAGGGTTTCACTGAAGCTTTCTTT. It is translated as CASSVGEGFTEAFF.

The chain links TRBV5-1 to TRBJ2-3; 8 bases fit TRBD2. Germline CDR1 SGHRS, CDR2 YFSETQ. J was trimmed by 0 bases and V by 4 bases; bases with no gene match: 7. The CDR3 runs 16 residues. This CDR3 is CASSPAGGLSTDTQYF. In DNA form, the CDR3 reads TGCGCCAGCAGCCCCGCGGGGGGATTAAGCACAGATACGCAGTATTTT.

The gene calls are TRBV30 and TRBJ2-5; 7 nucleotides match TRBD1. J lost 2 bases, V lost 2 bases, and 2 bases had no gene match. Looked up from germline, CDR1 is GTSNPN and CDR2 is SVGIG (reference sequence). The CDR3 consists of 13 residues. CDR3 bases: TGTGCCTGGAGTTTGGGACAGCAAGAGACCCAGTACTTC. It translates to CAWSLGQQETQYF.

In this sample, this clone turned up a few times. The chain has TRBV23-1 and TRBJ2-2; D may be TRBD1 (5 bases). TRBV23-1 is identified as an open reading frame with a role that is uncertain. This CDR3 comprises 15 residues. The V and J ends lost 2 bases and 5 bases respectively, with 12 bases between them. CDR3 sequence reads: CASSQEGEWTGELFF. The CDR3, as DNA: TGCGCCAGCAGTCAAGAAGGGGAATGGACCGGGGAGCTGTTTTTT.

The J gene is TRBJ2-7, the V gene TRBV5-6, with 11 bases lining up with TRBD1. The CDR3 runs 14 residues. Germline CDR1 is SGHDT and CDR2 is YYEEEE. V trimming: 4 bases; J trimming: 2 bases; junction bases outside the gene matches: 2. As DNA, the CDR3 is TGTGCCAGCAGCGTGGGACAGGGGGCCTACGAGCAGTACTTC. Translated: CASSVGQGAYEQYF.

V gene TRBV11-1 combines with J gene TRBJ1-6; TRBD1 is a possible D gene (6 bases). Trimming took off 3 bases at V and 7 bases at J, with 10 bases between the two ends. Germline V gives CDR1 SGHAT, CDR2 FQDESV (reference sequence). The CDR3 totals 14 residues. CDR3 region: CASSLGTTNSPLHF. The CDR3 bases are TGTGCCAGCAGCTTGGGGACAACGAATTCACCCCTCCACTTT.

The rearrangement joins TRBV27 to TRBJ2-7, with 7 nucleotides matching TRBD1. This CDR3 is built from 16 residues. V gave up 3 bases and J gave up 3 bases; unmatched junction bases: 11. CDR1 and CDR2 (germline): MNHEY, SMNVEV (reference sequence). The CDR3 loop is CASSFSRPGQNYEQYF. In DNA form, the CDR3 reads TGTGCCAGCAGTTTCTCAAGACCGGGACAGAACTACGAGCAGTACTTC.

CDR3 nucleotides: TGTGCCAGCAGTCCGGTTCAGGGGGTCCTCCACTTT. Translation gives CASSPVQGVLHF. This chain uses TRBV28 with TRBJ1-6; 7 bases are shared with TRBD1. Germline CDR1 reads MDHEN; CDR2 reads SYDVKM. The junction had 7 bases not matched to a gene; V was cut back by 5 bases and J by 15 bases. CDR3 size: 12 residues.

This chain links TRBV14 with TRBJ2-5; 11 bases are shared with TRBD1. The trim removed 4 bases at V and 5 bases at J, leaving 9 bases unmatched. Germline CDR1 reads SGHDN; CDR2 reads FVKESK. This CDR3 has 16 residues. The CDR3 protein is CASSPWTGGVGETQYF. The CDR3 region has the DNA TGTGCCAGCAGCCCGTGGACAGGGGGCGTTGGGGAGACCCAGTACTTC. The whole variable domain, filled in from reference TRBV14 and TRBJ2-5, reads EAGVTQFPSHSVIEKGQTVTLRCDPISGHDNLYWYRRVMGKEIKFLLHFVKESKQDESGMPNNRFLAERTGGTYSTLKVQPAELEDSGVYFCASSPWTGGVGETQYFGPGTRLLVL.

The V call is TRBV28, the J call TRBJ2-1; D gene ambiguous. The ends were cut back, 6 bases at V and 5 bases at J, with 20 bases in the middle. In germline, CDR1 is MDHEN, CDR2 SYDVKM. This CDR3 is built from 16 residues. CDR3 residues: CASSPTIGGVNNEQFF. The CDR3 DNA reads TGTGCCAGCAGCCCTACGATAGGCGGCGTAAACAATGAGCAGTTCTTC.

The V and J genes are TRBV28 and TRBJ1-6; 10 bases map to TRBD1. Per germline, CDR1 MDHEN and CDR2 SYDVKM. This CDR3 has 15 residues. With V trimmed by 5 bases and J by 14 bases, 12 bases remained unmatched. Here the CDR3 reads CASSPPGQGPFSLHF. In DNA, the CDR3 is TGTGCCAGCAGTCCCCCGGGACAGGGGCCCTTCTCCCTCCACTTT.

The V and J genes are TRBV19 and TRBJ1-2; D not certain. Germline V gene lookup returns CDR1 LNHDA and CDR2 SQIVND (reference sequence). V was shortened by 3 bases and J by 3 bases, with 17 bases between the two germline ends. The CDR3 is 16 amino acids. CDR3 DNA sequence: TGTGCCAGTAGTATTTCCGGAGGGATCTCTTACTATGGCTACACCTTC. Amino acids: CASSISGGISYYGYTF.

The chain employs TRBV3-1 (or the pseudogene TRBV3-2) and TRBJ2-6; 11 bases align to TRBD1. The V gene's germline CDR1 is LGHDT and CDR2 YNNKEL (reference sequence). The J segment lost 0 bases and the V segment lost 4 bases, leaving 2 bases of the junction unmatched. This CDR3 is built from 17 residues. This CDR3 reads CASSPGTGGSGANVLTF. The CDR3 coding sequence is TGTGCCAGCAGCCCCGGGACAGGGGGCTCTGGGGCCAACGTCCTGACTTTC.

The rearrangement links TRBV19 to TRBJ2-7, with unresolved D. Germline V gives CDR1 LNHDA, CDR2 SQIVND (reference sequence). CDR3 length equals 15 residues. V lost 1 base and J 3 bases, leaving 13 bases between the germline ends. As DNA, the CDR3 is TGTGCCAGTAGTATAGTAGCTTCAGAGAACTACGAGCAGTACTTC. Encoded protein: CASSIVASENYEQYF.

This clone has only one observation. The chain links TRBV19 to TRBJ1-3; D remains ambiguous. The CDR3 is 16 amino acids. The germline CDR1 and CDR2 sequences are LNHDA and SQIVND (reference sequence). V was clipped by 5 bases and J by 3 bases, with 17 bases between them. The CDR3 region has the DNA TGTGCCAGTAGTGTGCTGCTTCAATCGCGTGGAAACACCATATATTTT. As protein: CASSVLLQSRGNTIYF.

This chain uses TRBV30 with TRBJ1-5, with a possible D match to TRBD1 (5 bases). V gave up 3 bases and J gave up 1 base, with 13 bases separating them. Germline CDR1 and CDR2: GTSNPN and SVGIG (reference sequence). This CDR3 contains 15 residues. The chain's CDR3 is CAWSGGKGSNQPQHF. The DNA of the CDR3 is TGTGCCTGGAGCGGGGGGAAGGGCAGCAATCAGCCCCAGCATTTT.

The DNA of the CDR3 is TGTGCCAGCAGTGTAAGAGGGGGCACCGGGGAGCTGTTTTTT. Its protein product is CASSVRGGTGELFF. This rearrangement joins TRBV2 to TRBJ2-2, with a possible D match to TRBD1 (6 bases). The CDR3 totals 14 residues. V was clipped by 4 bases and J by 4 bases, with 10 bases between them. The germline V gene has CDR1 SNHLY and CDR2 FYNNEI.

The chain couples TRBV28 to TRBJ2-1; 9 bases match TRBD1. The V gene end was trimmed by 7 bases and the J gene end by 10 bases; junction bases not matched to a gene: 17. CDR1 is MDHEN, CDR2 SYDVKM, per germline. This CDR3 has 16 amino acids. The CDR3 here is CASKTLGDRATREQFF. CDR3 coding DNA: TGTGCCAGCAAGACCCTAGGGGACAGGGCCACGAGGGAGCAGTTCTTC.